The clone carrying this T cell receptor (beta chain) was counted at least ten times. Its cognate antigen is unknown. These data originate in a study of T cells in Graves' hyperthyroidism and ophthalmopathy. Study results and limitations: Blood held most thyroid clonotypes expanded above 0.001 frequency.

The length of the CDR3 is 13 residues. CDR1 PRHDT and CDR2 FYEKMQ come from the germline V gene (reference sequence). Trimming left V 5 bases short and J 4 bases short, with 10 bases between. The TCR beta CDR3 regions underwent amplification using RNA transcripts as the source. Primed by the HTBI set, a first-round RT-PCR was run on the TCR CDR3. TCRdb independently ran MiXCR on the multiplex PCR reads; one entry per CDR3 protein. The table records 500,000 or so distinct CDR3 sequences, about 16% of them present only once. This sequence joins TRBV13 and TRBJ2-3; D call uncertain. The sequence came from a woman aged 25 to 39 with Graves' ophthalmopathy. What was sequenced was blood. CDR3 residues: CASSLTNADTQYF. The CDR3 coding sequence is TGTGCCAGCAGCCTTACCAACGCAGATACGCAGTATTTT. The variable domain in full, with the rest retrieved from reference TRBV13 and TRBJ2-3, is AAGVIQSPRHLIKEKRETATLKCYPIPRHDTVYWYQQGPGQDPQFLISFYEKMQSDKGSIPDRFSAQQFSDYHSELNMSSLELGDSALYFCASSLTNADTQYFGPGTRLTVL.